Below, 4 T cell receptor beta chains from the same sample are listed, as sequenced in a study of cytomegalovirus exposure and HLA in healthy donors. The PCR employed 60 Vbeta primers together with 13 Jbeta primers. The table came from immunoSEQ multiplex PCR; TCRdb's copy has only in-frame clones and leaves some out. The table includes 90,000 to 120,000 clones, roughly 72% detected once. The sample comprised PBMCs. The origin of the receptors is a man aged 25 to 40 in good health and CMV-seronegative.

V is TRBV7-9 and J is TRBJ2-3, with D tentatively TRBD2 (6 bases). The germline gives CDR1 SEHNR, CDR2 FQNEAQ (reference sequence). The CDR3 consists of 17 residues. Trimming removed 2 bases at V and 2 bases at J, with 17 bases between. The CDR3 DNA is TGTGCCAGCAGCTTAACGCGGCCGGGAGTAGCCACAGATACGCAGTATTTT. The encoded protein is CASSLTRPGVATDTQYF.

V usage is TRBV18 and J usage is TRBJ1-4; D remains unclear. Germline CDR1 KGHSH, CDR2 LQKENI. The ends were cut back, 1 base at V and 6 bases at J, with 12 bases in the middle. The CDR3 is made up of 15 amino acids. CDR3 DNA sequence: TGTGCCAGCTCACCACTGGGAGGGCAGGATGAAAAACTGTTTTTT. This sequence encodes CASSPLGGQDEKLFF.

This clone was seen a few times. The V call is TRBV25-1, the J call TRBJ1-1; perhaps TRBD1 as D (6 bases). Germline loops: CDR1 MGHDK, CDR2 SYGVNS. The CDR3 has 13 residues. The V end lost 6 bases, the J end lost 3 bases, and 11 bases lay between the germline ends. Here the CDR3 DNA reads TGTGCCAGCAGGGGGGGGCCGTACACTGAAGCTTTCTTT. It specifies CASRGGPYTEAFF. Full variable domain (remainder filled in from reference TRBV25-1 and TRBJ1-1): EADIYQTPRYLVIGTGKKITLECSQTMGHDKMYWYQQDPGMELHLIHYSYGVNSTEKGDLSSESTVSRIRTEHFPLTLESARPSHTSQYLCASRGGPYTEAFFGQGTRLTVV.

This chain links TRBV11-3 with TRBJ2-2, with D unresolved. With 6 bases removed from V and 8 bases from J, the gap between germline ends came to 16 bases. CDR3 length equals 14 residues. Germline V gives CDR1 SGHNT, CDR2 YENEEA. For the CDR3, the DNA is TGTGCCAGCAGTCCACAAAACGTCCCTGGGGAGCTGTTTTTT. Its protein is CASSPQNVPGELFF.